The 14 T cell receptor beta chains below were found in one sample sequenced in a study of blood T cell repertoires in COVID-19. Assay: immunoSEQ multiplex PCR; the TCRdb copy retains only in-frame clones and omits some. The sample lists some 260,000 clones, nearly 90% occurring once. The sample was peripheral blood. All receptors derive from a human donor in a cohort sampled during active COVID-19.

V and J are TRBV30 and TRBJ1-4; 8 bases align to TRBD1. With 5 bases clipped from V and 6 bases from J, the junction kept 14 bases outside the gene matches. This CDR3 is built from 16 residues. Per the germline V gene, CDR1 is GTSNPN and CDR2 is SVGIG (reference sequence). CDR3 loop: CAWRSRTGSRDEKLFF. The CDR3 nucleotides read TGTGCCTGGCGGTCTCGGACAGGGAGTAGGGATGAAAAACTGTTTTTT.

This clone was recorded once. The chain has TRBV6-5 and TRBJ1-3; TRBD1 matches 7 bases. Per germline, CDR1 MNHEY and CDR2 SVGAGI. The CDR3 runs to 15 residues. V was clipped by 5 bases and J by 1 base; unmatched bases: 5. The CDR3 DNA is TGTGCCAGCAGTCAACAGGGGCGATCTGGAAACACCATATATTTT. It encodes CASSQQGRSGNTIYF.

This chain uses TRBV28 with TRBJ1-4, with 9 bases lining up with TRBD1. Trimming at V came to 1 base and at J to 7 bases, leaving 7 bases not matched to a gene. This CDR3 spans 16 amino acids. CDR1 and CDR2 from the germline V gene are MDHEN and SYDVKM. For the CDR3, the DNA is TGTGCCAGCAGTTTATACCAGACAGGGGGTAGTGAAAAACTGTTTTTT. Its translation is CASSLYQTGGSEKLFF.

This rearrangement joins TRBV16 to TRBJ2-7; TRBD1 might be the D (6 bases). The CDR3 has 14 residues. V dropped 3 bases and J dropped 3 bases, with 12 bases sitting between them. Germline-derived CDR1 and CDR2 are KGHSY and FQNENV. The DNA for the CDR3 is TGTGCCAGCAGCCATACGGACAGTCTCTACGAGCAGTACTTC. This codes for CASSHTDSLYEQYF.

V usage is TRBV19 and J usage is TRBJ1-5; no reliable D call. With 5 bases removed from V and 0 bases from J, the gap between germline ends came to 11 bases. The length of the CDR3 is 15 residues. The germline V gene encodes CDR1 LNHDA and CDR2 SQIVND (reference sequence). Here the CDR3 reads CASSWSSYSNQPQHF. CDR3 coding DNA: TGTGCCAGTAGTTGGAGTTCCTATAGCAATCAGCCCCAGCATTTT.

The chain combines TRBV6-6 with TRBJ2-6; 9 bases align to TRBD1. The CDR3 runs to 20 residues. V shed 5 bases, J shed 0 bases, and the junction held 14 bases outside the gene matches. The germline gives CDR1 MNHNY, CDR2 SVGAGI (reference sequence). CDR3 DNA sequence: TGTGCCAGCAGTCAACCACTCCCGGGACAGGGAATCTCTGGGGCCAACGTCCTGACTTTC. Translating gives CASSQPLPGQGISGANVLTF.

The genes are TRBV6-2 or TRBV6-3 and TRBJ2-6; TRBD2 agrees at 7 bases. The J segment lost 1 base and the V segment lost 5 bases, leaving 2 bases of the junction unmatched. Germline CDR1 and CDR2: MNHEY and SVGEGT. The length of the CDR3 is 15 residues. CDR3: CASSDGGSGANVLTF. CDR3 DNA: TGTGCCAGCAGTGACGGGGGGTCTGGGGCCAACGTCCTGACTTTC.

The V and J genes are TRBV19 and TRBJ2-7, with 9 bases that match TRBD1. The germline CDR1 and CDR2 sequences are LNHDA and SQIVND (reference sequence). The CDR3 covers 16 residues. The V gene end was trimmed by 5 bases and the J gene end by 1 base; junction bases not matched to a gene: 9. CDR3 protein: CASSPQGQGGSYEQYF. CDR3 nucleotides: TGTGCCAGTAGTCCCCAGGGACAGGGAGGTTCCTACGAGCAGTACTTC.

The V call is TRBV6-2 or TRBV6-3, the J call TRBJ1-5; 7 bases match TRBD1. With V trimmed by 5 bases and J by 0 bases, 7 bases remained unmatched. The CDR3 loop spans 16 amino acids. Germline CDR1 MNHEY, CDR2 SVGEGT. The CDR3 DNA follows: TGTGCCAGCAGTAACCGACAGGGCGGTAGCAATCAGCCCCAGCATTTT. Protein sequence: CASSNRQGGSNQPQHF.

In its sample, this clone was seen once. The gene calls are TRBV5-1 and TRBJ1-1; D is unclear. The CDR3 covers 13 residues. V was pared by 8 bases and J by 1 base, with 12 bases between. Looked up from germline, CDR1 is SGHRS and CDR2 is YFSETQ. The CDR3 sequence: CASSDNQNTEAFF. CDR3 nucleotide sequence: TGCGCCAGTAGTGACAACCAGAACACTGAAGCTTTCTTT.

The table lists this clone with a count of one. The V call is TRBV6-6, the J call TRBJ2-7; 7 nucleotides match TRBD2. V lost 4 bases and J lost 2; bases outside the gene matches: 5. The CDR3 contains 14 residues. The germline V gene encodes CDR1 MNHNY and CDR2 SVGAGI (reference sequence). CDR3 DNA sequence: TGTGCCAGCAGTTTGGGAGGGGCCACCTACGAGCAGTACTTC. Translating gives CASSLGGATYEQYF.

The gene calls are TRBV7-8 and TRBJ1-2; 7 bases match TRBD1. V lost 1 base, J lost 5 bases, and 13 bases stayed unmatched. This CDR3 contains 17 residues. Germline CDR1 and CDR2: SGHVS and FQNEAQ. CDR3 bases: TGTGCCAGCAGCTTAGAAATCGGGGGCAGGGGGATTTATGGCTACACCTTC. Translated: CASSLEIGGRGIYGYTF.

This chain uses TRBV29-1 with TRBJ2-2, with TRBD1 matching over 8 bases. With 8 bases clipped from V and 4 bases from J, the junction kept 6 bases outside the gene matches. The CDR3 is made up of 13 amino acids. CDR1 SQVTM and CDR2 ANQGSEA come from the germline V gene. CDR3 residues: CSTGQGGTGELFF. The CDR3 DNA sequence: TGCAGCACCGGACAGGGCGGCACCGGGGAGCTGTTTTTT.

The chain links TRBV24-1 to TRBJ1-5; no reliable D call. The CDR3 is made up of 16 amino acids. V lost 0 bases and J 2 bases, leaving 10 bases between the germline ends. Germline lookup yields CDR1 KGHDR and CDR2 SFDVKD. The CDR3 region has the DNA TGTGCCACCAGTGATTTGGCGAGGTGTGGCAATCAGCCCCAGCATTTT. It translates to CATSDLARCGNQPQHF.